Shown below are 17 T cell receptor beta chains from a single sample sequenced in a study of blood T cell repertoires in COVID-19. Only in-frame clones appear in the TCRdb table, and some are missing; sequencing was by immunoSEQ multiplex PCR. The table includes 130,000 to 150,000 clones, more than 75% detected once. Specimen: peripheral blood. Receptors were obtained from a man between 60 and 75 years old with active or convalescent COVID-19.

The chain links TRBV5-1 to TRBJ1-2; 7 bases map to TRBD1. This CDR3 contains 15 residues. V dropped 3 bases and J dropped 0; count of bases not matched to a gene: 5. Per the germline V gene, CDR1 is SGHRS and CDR2 is YFSETQ. The chain's CDR3 is CASSSVGQANYGYTF. CDR3 sequence (DNA): TGCGCCAGCAGCTCGGTCGGACAGGCTAACTATGGCTACACCTTC.

The chain uses TRBV3-1 (or the pseudogene TRBV3-2) and TRBJ2-7; TRBD1 matches at 10 bases. V trimming: 7 bases; J trimming: 0 bases; junction bases outside the gene matches: 6. This CDR3 contains 15 residues. From germline, CDR1 is LGHDT and CDR2 YNNKEL (reference sequence). CDR3: CASTRGTGVSYEQYF. CDR3 sequence (DNA): TGTGCCAGCACCCGAGGGACAGGGGTCTCCTACGAGCAGTACTTC.

This chain links TRBV7-2 with TRBJ2-3, with a possible D match to TRBD1 (6 bases). The ends were cut back, 5 bases at V and 4 bases at J, with 10 bases in the middle. Germline CDR1 SGHTA, CDR2 FQGNSA. This CDR3 has 13 residues. CDR3 in amino acids: CASSPPGADTQYF. CDR3 nucleotide sequence: TGTGCCAGCAGCCCTCCAGGGGCAGATACGCAGTATTTT.

The V and J genes are TRBV28 and TRBJ2-7, with D tentatively TRBD2 (6 bases). Germline-derived CDR1 and CDR2 are MDHEN and SYDVKM. Trimming pared 3 bases from V and 0 bases from J, leaving 9 bases between. The CDR3 length is 14 residues. CDR3 DNA: TGTGCCAGCAGTTTGGGGGGAATCTCCTACGAGCAGTACTTC. Encoded protein: CASSLGGISYEQYF.

In its sample, this clone was seen once. CDR3 loop: CASSQELGTVGASEQYF. CDR3 bases: TGCGCCAGCAGCCAAGAATTGGGGACAGTAGGGGCGTCCGAGCAGTACTTC. This chain connects TRBV4-3 to TRBJ2-7, with 7 bases that match TRBD1. V shed 0 bases and J 6 bases; nucleotides not matched to a gene: 14. CDR1 LGHNA and CDR2 YSLEER come from the germline V gene. This CDR3 spans 17 amino acids.

The J gene is TRBJ2-5, the V gene TRBV5-1; 8 positions agree with TRBD2. Germline V gene data show CDR1 as SGHRS and CDR2 as YFSETQ. CDR3 length: 15 residues. The junction had 4 bases not matched to a gene; V was cut back by 1 base and J by 2 bases. The CDR3: CASSLPAGGQETQYF. CDR3 sequence (DNA): TGCGCCAGCAGCTTGCCGGCGGGAGGTCAAGAGACCCAGTACTTC.

The V and J genes are TRBV30 and TRBJ2-3, with 10 bases fitting TRBD2. This CDR3 has 14 amino acids. Germline lookup yields CDR1 GTSNPN and CDR2 SVGIG (reference sequence). The junction had 2 bases not matched to a gene; V was cut back by 3 bases and J by 2 bases. CDR3 sequence: CAWRLAGSTDTQYF. CDR3 coding DNA: TGTGCCTGGAGACTAGCGGGATCCACAGATACGCAGTATTTT.

This clone was seen a handful of times. The genes are TRBV5-1 and TRBJ2-7; a weak D match, TRBD1 (5 bases). The V gene lost 2 bases and the J gene lost 8 bases, with 11 bases spanning the gap. The CDR3 length is 12 residues. The V gene's germline CDR1 is SGHRS and CDR2 YFSETQ. CDR3 nucleotides: TGCGCCAGCAGCTTTGGTACAGGCCAGCAGTACTTC. It specifies CASSFGTGQQYF.

The J gene is TRBJ1-5, the V gene TRBV30; D is possibly TRBD1 (5 bases). The CDR3 consists of 14 residues. Germline V gives CDR1 GTSNPN, CDR2 SVGIG (reference sequence). V gave up 3 bases and J gave up 5 bases, with 14 bases separating them. CDR3 bases: TGTGCCTGGAGCACCGGGACTCCCCATCAGCCCCAGCATTTT. Its translation is CAWSTGTPHQPQHF.

The chain employs TRBV27 and TRBJ1-3; D is perhaps TRBD1 (5 bases). The CDR3 loop spans 15 amino acids. CDR1 MNHEY and CDR2 SMNVEV come from the germline V gene (reference sequence). Trimming took off 4 bases at V and 1 base at J, with 11 bases between the two ends. The CDR3 loop reads CASSSWGVSGNTIYF. DNA of the CDR3: TGTGCCAGCAGTTCCTGGGGGGTGTCTGGAAACACCATATATTTT.

V and J are TRBV7-2 and TRBJ2-2; the match to TRBD1 covers 7 bases. The CDR3 is 15 amino acids. Looked up from germline, CDR1 is SGHTA and CDR2 is FQGNSA. V shed 3 bases and J 4 bases; nucleotides not matched to a gene: 5. For the CDR3, the DNA is TGTGCCAGCAGCTTTAGGGGGCTTGGCACCGGGGAGCTGTTTTTT. This translates into CASSFRGLGTGELFF.

This chain joins TRBV28 and TRBJ2-7; 14 bases map to TRBD2. The germline gives CDR1 MDHEN, CDR2 SYDVKM. V was clipped by 5 bases and J by 3 bases; unmatched bases: 3. CDR3 length equals 15 residues. For the CDR3, the DNA is TGTGCCAGCAGTCTCGGACTAGCGGGAGGCTACGAGCAGTACTTC. Amino acids: CASSLGLAGGYEQYF.

This clone has a single count. The V and J genes are TRBV5-6 and TRBJ2-2; D possibly corresponds to TRBD1 (5 bases). Germline-derived CDR1 and CDR2 are SGHDT and YYEEEE. The length of the CDR3 is 16 residues. Between the trimmed V and J ends, which lost 0 bases and 5 bases, there was a span of 14 bases. CDR3 protein: CASSLAGRVGTGELFF. The CDR3 nucleotides read TGTGCCAGCAGCTTGGCAGGCAGGGTGGGGACCGGGGAGCTGTTTTTT.

The chain employs TRBV6-5 and TRBJ1-1; no clear D. V dropped 6 bases and J dropped 3 bases, with 11 bases sitting between them. CDR1 and CDR2 (germline): MNHEY, SVGAGI. This CDR3 has 13 amino acids. CDR3 in DNA: TGTGCCAGCAGACCCATAATAGACACTGAAGCTTTCTTT. This sequence encodes CASRPIIDTEAFF.

The chain uses TRBV6-5 and TRBJ1-2; tentatively, D is TRBD1 (5 bases). CDR3 length: 14 amino acids. Trimming shortened V by 2 bases and J by 5 bases, and 12 bases separated the two germline ends. Germline loops: CDR1 MNHEY, CDR2 SVGAGI. This chain's CDR3 is CASSYGQGAYGYTF. Written as DNA, the CDR3 is TGTGCCAGCAGTTACGGTCAGGGTGCGTATGGCTACACCTTC.

The rearrangement uses TRBV29-1 and TRBJ2-5, with a weak D call TRBD2 (7 bases). The CDR3 length is 15 residues. Germline CDR1 reads SQVTM; CDR2 reads ANQGSEA. Trimming took off 2 bases at V and 2 bases at J, with 15 bases between the two ends. The DNA of the CDR3 is TGCAGCGTTGAAAGGGGGGGTGGCAGGCAAGAGACCCAGTACTTC. Residues: CSVERGGGRQETQYF.

The chain links TRBV5-1 to TRBJ2-5, with TRBD1 matching 7 bases. Germline assignment: CDR1 SGHRS and CDR2 YFSETQ. Unmatched junction bases numbered 7, after V lost 4 bases and J lost 1 base. This CDR3 is 15 amino acids long. Here the CDR3 reads CASSLYRGFQETQYF. The CDR3 DNA reads TGCGCCAGCAGCCTATACAGGGGCTTCCAAGAGACCCAGTACTTC. Based on the CDR3 plus reference TRBV5-1 and TRBJ2-5, the full variable domain is KAGVTQTPRYLIKTRGQQVTLSCSPISGHRSVSWYQQTPGQGLQFLFEYFSETQRNKGNFPGRFSGRQFSNSRSEMNVSTLELGDSALYLCASSLYRGFQETQYFGPGTRLLVL.